Each of the 8 T cell receptor beta chains below was sequenced from the same sample in a study of T cell responses to AZD1222 COVID-19 vaccine. Some clones are missing from TCRdb's copy, which holds only in-frame ones; the method was immunoSEQ multiplex PCR. This table has 100,000 to 150,000 clones, about 92% appearing once. The sample here was peripheral blood, taken on day 0 of AZD1222 vaccination. These receptors originate from an adult in good health.

The gene calls are TRBV5-1 and TRBJ1-5; D call uncertain. V lost 4 bases, J lost 4 bases, and 9 bases lay in between. In germline, CDR1 is SGHRS, CDR2 YFSETQ. This CDR3 spans 13 amino acids. The CDR3 DNA follows: TGCGCCAGCAGCCCGGATGGTAATCAGCCCCAGCATTTT. It yields the protein CASSPDGNQPQHF.

The chain has TRBV15 and TRBJ1-1; D gene unclear. The CDR3 runs to 12 residues. V was cut by 5 bases and J by 7 bases, with 11 bases left in between. Germline assignment: CDR1 LNHNV and CDR2 YYDKDF (reference sequence). The chain's CDR3 is CATSRGEVEAFF. In DNA, the CDR3 is TGTGCCACCAGCCGTGGGGAGGTTGAAGCTTTCTTT.

The genes are TRBV28 and TRBJ1-2; D remains ambiguous. From germline, CDR1 is MDHEN and CDR2 SYDVKM. V was shortened by 10 bases and J by 7 bases, with 13 bases between the two germline ends. The CDR3 runs 11 residues. The CDR3 loop reads CANWGRSGYTF. The CDR3 DNA reads TGTGCCAACTGGGGTCGTTCTGGCTACACCTTC.

The chain has TRBV5-1 and TRBJ2-2; 9 bases fit TRBD1. The length of the CDR3 is 15 residues. CDR1 and CDR2 from the germline V gene are SGHRS and YFSETQ. V gave up 4 bases and J gave up 2 bases; unmatched junction bases: 3. The DNA of the CDR3 is TGCGCCAGCAGCCCGGGACAGGGAAACACCGGGGAGCTGTTTTTT. It is translated as CASSPGQGNTGELFF.

This clone was detected only a few times. The rearrangement links TRBV18 to TRBJ2-3; the match to TRBD1 covers 7 bases. J gave up 2 bases and V 5 bases, and 7 bases lay outside the gene matches. Germline lookup yields CDR1 KGHSH and CDR2 LQKENI. This CDR3 has 15 amino acids. The CDR3 nucleotides read TGTGCCAGCTCAAAGGGACAGAGATTCACAGATACGCAGTATTTT. It is translated as CASSKGQRFTDTQYF.

This chain links TRBV7-9 with TRBJ2-5; D is ambiguous. Germline-derived CDR1 and CDR2 are SEHNR and FQNEAQ (reference sequence). The CDR3 is made up of 11 amino acids. Trimming took off 3 bases at V and 4 bases at J, with 3 bases between the two ends. The CDR3 nucleotides are TGTGCCAGCAGCTTTAGAGAGACCCAGTACTTC. Amino acids: CASSFRETQYF. Together with reference TRBV7-9 and TRBJ2-5, the CDR3 gives the full variable domain: DTGVSQNPRHKITKRGQNVTFRCDPISEHNRLYWYRQTLGQGPEFLTYFQNEAQLEKSRLLSDRFSAERPKGSFSTLEIQRTEQGDSAMYLCASSFRETQYFGPGTRLLVL.

In this sample, this clone turned up once. The J gene is TRBJ1-1, the V gene TRBV18; possible D gene TRBD1, 6 bases. The CDR3 is made up of 16 amino acids. Trimming pared 4 bases from V and 4 bases from J, leaving 19 bases between. CDR1 and CDR2 from the germline V gene are KGHSH and LQKENI. CDR3 sequence: CASSLKGAGAGTEAFF. DNA of the CDR3: TGTGCCAGCTCACTCAAAGGAGCGGGGGCGGGCACTGAAGCTTTCTTT.

V and J are TRBV6-2 or TRBV6-3 and TRBJ1-5; no definite D call. The CDR3 sequence is 12 residues long. Trimming pared 1 base from V and 7 bases from J, leaving 5 bases between. Per the germline V gene, CDR1 is MNHEY and CDR2 is SVGEGT. The CDR3 DNA sequence: TGTGCCAGCAGTTACTTTATCCAGCCCCAGCATTTT. Translated, it gives CASSYFIQPQHF.